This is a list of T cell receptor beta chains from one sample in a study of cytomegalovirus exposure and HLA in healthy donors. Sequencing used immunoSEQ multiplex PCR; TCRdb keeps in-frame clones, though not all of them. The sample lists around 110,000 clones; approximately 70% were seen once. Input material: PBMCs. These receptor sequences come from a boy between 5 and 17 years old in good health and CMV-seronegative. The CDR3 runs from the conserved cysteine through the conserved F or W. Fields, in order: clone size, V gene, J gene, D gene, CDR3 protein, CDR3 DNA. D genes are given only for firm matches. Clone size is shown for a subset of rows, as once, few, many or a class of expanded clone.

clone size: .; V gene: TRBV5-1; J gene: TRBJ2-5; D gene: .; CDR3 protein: CASSFYTGQETQYF; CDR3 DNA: TGCGCCAGCAGCTTTTATACAGGGCAAGAGACCCAGTACTTC
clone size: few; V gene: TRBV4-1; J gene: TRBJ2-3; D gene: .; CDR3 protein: CASSQGGSRSTDTQYF; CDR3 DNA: TGCGCCAGCAGCCAAGGCGGCAGCCGAAGCACAGATACGCAGTATTTT
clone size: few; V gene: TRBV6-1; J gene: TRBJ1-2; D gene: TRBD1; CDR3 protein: CASTGQGSADGYTF; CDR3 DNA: TGTGCCAGCACCGGACAGGGATCAGCCGACGGCTACACCTTC
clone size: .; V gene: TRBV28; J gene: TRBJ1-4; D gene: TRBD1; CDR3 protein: CASRGQGINEKLFF; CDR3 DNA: TGTGCCAGCCGGGGACAGGGGATTAATGAAAAACTGTTTTTT
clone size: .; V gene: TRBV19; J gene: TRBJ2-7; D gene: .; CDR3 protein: CASSSGTGYEQYF; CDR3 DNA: TGTGCCAGTAGTTCTGGGACTGGCTACGAGCAGTACTTC
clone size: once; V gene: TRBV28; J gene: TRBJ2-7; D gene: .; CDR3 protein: CASRASVSYEQYF; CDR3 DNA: TGTGCCAGCAGGGCTAGCGTTTCCTACGAGCAGTACTTC
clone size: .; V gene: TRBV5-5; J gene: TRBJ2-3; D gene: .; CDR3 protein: CASSLFPSYSTDTQYF; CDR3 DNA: TGTGCCAGCAGCTTGTTCCCGAGCTATAGCACAGATACGCAGTATTTT
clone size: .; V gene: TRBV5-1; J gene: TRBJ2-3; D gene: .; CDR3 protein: CASSLAGDTQYF; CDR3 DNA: TGCGCCAGCAGCTTGGCCGGGGATACGCAGTATTTT
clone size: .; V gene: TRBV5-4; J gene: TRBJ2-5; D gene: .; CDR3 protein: CASSLVPRETQYF; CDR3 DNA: TGTGCCAGCAGCTTGGTGCCTCGGGAGACCCAGTACTTC
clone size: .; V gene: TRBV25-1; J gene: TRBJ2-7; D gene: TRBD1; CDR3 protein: CASSAGQGSYEQYF; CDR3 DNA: TGTGCCAGCAGTGCGGGACAGGGGTCCTACGAGCAGTACTTC
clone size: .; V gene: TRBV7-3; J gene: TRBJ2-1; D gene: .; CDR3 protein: CASSLNFVDEQFF; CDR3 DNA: TGTGCCAGCAGCTTAAATTTTGTAGATGAGCAGTTCTTC
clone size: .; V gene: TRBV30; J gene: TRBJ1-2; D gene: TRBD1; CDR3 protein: CAWSDPSGQGYYGYTF; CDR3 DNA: TGTGCCTGGAGTGACCCCTCGGGACAGGGGTACTATGGCTACACCTTC
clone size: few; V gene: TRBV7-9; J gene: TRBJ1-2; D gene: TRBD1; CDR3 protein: CASSLPYGTGEYGYTF; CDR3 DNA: TGTGCCAGCAGCCTTCCCTACGGGACAGGGGAGTATGGCTACACCTTC
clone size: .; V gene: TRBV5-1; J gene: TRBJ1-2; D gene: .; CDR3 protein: CASSLNRDGYTF; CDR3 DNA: TGCGCCAGCAGCTTAAACAGGGACGGCTACACCTTC
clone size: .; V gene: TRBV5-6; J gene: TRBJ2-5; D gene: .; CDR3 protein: CASSLGGQETQYF; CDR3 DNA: TGTGCCAGCAGCTTGGGAGGGCAAGAGACCCAGTACTTC
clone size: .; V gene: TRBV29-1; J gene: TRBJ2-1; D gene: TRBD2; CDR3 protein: CSIRASGGSSYNEQFF; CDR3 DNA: TGCAGCATTCGGGCTAGCGGGGGTAGCTCCTACAATGAGCAGTTCTTC
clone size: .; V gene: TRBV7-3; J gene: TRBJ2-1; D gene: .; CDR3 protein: CASSPIQRREYNEQFF; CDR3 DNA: TGTGCCAGCAGCCCGATCCAGCGACGGGAATACAATGAGCAGTTCTTC
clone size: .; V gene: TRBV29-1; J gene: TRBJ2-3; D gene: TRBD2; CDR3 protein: CSVVGNLAGVSTDTQYF; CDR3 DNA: TGCAGCGTTGTCGGGAACCTAGCGGGGGTTTCCACAGATACGCAGTATTTT
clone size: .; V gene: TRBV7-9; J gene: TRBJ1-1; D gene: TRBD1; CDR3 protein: CASTHRGGLVPEAFF; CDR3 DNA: TGTGCCAGCACCCACAGGGGAGGTTTGGTCCCTGAAGCTTTCTTT
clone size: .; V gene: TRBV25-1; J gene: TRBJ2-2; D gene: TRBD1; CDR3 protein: CASSEVDRGLTGELFF; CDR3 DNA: TGTGCCAGCAGTGAAGTTGACAGGGGGCTCACCGGGGAGCTGTTTTTT
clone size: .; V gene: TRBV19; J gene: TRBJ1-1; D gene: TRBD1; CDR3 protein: CASSLPGQGNTEAFF; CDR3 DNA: TGTGCCAGTAGTCTTCCGGGACAGGGGAACACTGAAGCTTTCTTT
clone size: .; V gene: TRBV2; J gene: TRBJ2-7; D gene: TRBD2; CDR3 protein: CATVGLAGFGEQYF; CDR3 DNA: TGTGCCACCGTCGGACTAGCGGGCTTTGGCGAGCAGTACTTC
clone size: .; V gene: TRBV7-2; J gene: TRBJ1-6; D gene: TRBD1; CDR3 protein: CASSQTGSSYNSPLHF; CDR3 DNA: TGTGCCAGCAGCCAGACAGGGAGCTCCTATAATTCACCCCTCCACTTT
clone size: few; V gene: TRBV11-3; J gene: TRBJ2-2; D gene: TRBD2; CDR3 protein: CASGLGGAVNTGELFF; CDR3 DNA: TGTGCCAGCGGCCTCGGGGGGGCTGTCAACACCGGGGAGCTGTTTTTT
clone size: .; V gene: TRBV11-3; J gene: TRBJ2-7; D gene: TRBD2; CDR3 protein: CASSLSGGTAYEQYF; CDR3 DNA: TGTGCCAGCAGCCTAAGCGGGGGGACAGCCTACGAGCAGTACTTC
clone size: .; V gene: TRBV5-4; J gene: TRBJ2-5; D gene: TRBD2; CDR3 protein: CASSYRSGSRETQYF; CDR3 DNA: TGTGCCAGCAGCTACCGTAGCGGGAGTCGAGAGACCCAGTACTTC
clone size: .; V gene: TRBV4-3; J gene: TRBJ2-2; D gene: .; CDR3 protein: CASSHRVNTGELFF; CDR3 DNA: TGCGCCAGCAGCCACCGGGTAAACACCGGGGAGCTGTTTTTT
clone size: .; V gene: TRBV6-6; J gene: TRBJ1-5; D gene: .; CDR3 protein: CASRGEGGQPQHF; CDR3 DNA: TGTGCCAGCAGAGGGGAGGGGGGTCAGCCCCAGCATTTT
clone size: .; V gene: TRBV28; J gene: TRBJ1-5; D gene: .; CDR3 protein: CASSQSRGDQPQHF; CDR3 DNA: TGTGCCAGCAGTCAGTCCAGGGGCGATCAGCCCCAGCATTTT
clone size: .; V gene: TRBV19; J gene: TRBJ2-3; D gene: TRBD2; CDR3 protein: CASSIRLAGGQKTTTDTQYF; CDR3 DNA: TGTGCCAGTAGTATTCGACTAGCGGGAGGGCAAAAGACAACTACAGATACGCAGTATTTT
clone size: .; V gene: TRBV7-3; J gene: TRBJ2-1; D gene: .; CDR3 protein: CASSLQGSYNEQFF; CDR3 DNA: TGTGCCAGCAGCTTACAGGGGTCGTACAATGAGCAGTTCTTC
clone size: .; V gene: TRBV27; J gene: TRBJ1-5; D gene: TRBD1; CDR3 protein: CASSQGGSNQPQHF; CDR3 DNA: TGTGCCAGCAGCCAGGGGGGCAGCAATCAGCCCCAGCATTTT
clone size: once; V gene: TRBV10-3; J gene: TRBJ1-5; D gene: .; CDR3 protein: CASRESGQPQHF; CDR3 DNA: TGTGCCAGCAGGGAATCGGGTCAGCCCCAGCATTTT
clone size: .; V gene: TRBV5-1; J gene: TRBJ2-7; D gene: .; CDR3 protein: CASSWGQNEQYF; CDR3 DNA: TGCGCCAGCAGCTGGGGACAAAACGAGCAGTACTTC
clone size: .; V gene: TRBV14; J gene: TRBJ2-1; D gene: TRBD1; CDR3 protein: CASSADGTAMYPTYNEQFF; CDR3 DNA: TGTGCCAGCAGCGCAGATGGGACAGCGATGTACCCCACCTACAATGAGCAGTTCTTC
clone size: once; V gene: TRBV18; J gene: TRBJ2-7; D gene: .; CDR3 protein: CASSPRLLFRDSPYEQYF; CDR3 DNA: TGTGCCAGCTCACCACGTTTACTTTTCCGGGACTCACCCTACGAGCAGTACTTC
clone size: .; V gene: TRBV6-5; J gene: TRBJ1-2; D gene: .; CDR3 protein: CASSYSALLQNYGYTF; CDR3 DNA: TGTGCCAGCAGTTACTCGGCTTTGCTACAGAACTATGGCTACACCTTC